The 28 T cell receptor beta chains in this list originate from one sample, sequenced in a study of early T cells in non-severe SARS-CoV-2 infection. TCRdb ran MiXCR on the 5' RACE reads and lists one entry per CDR3 protein. The sample lists 50,000 to 75,000 distinct CDR3 sequences, roughly 9% occurring once. The specimen was whole blood, collected at baseline. These receptors were taken from an adult who was a healthcare worker with PCR-confirmed SARS-CoV-2 infection or an uninfected control (not recorded which).

In this sample, this clonotype turned up a few times. The rearrangement uses TRBV9 and TRBJ2-1; 8 bases fit TRBD1. The CDR3 sequence is 14 residues long. V shed 4 bases, J shed 4 bases, and the junction held 4 bases outside the gene matches. Germline lookup yields CDR1 SGDLS and CDR2 YYNGEE. In DNA, the CDR3 is TGTGCCAGCAGCCCCTGGACAGGGTACAATGAGCAGTTCTTC. It is translated as CASSPWTGYNEQFF.

The V call is TRBV20-1, the J call TRBJ2-3, with D uncertain. This CDR3 spans 14 amino acids. CDR1 and CDR2 (germline): DFQATT, SNEGSKA (reference sequence). V lost 3 bases and J 2 bases, leaving 12 bases between the germline ends. This CDR3 is CSASHSGVTDTQYF. CDR3 nucleotide sequence: TGCAGTGCTAGTCACAGTGGGGTCACAGATACGCAGTATTTT.

This clonotype was seen only a few times. J is TRBJ2-1 and V is TRBV4-3, with 10 positions matching TRBD2. Germline CDR1 LGHNA, CDR2 YSLEER. There are 16 residues in the CDR3. V gave up 8 bases and J gave up 7 bases; unmatched junction bases: 14. CDR3 protein: CASSRSGLAGENEQFF. The CDR3 nucleotides read TGCGCCAGCTCCCGTTCTGGGCTAGCGGGAGAAAATGAGCAGTTCTTC.

This clonotype occurred many times. The V gene is TRBV5-5, the J gene TRBJ1-1; D is undetermined. This CDR3 spans 15 amino acids. CDR1 is SGHKS and CDR2 is YYEKEE in the germline V gene (reference sequence). Between the trimmed V and J ends, which lost 2 bases and 4 bases, there was a span of 15 bases. In DNA, the CDR3 is TGTGCCAGCAGCTTACCGCCGACCGCAGGCACTGAAGCTTTCTTT. Translating gives CASSLPPTAGTEAFF.

This chain links TRBV7-9 with TRBJ2-2; 8 bases match TRBD2. Germline assignment: CDR1 SEHNR and CDR2 FQNEAQ (reference sequence). The CDR3 contains 18 residues. The V gene end was trimmed by 5 bases and the J gene end by 7 bases; junction bases not matched to a gene: 18. The CDR3 DNA reads TGTGCCAGCAGCGCCCGCCCCAAGCGGGAGTTGGGGAGCGGGGAGCTGTTTTTT. This codes for CASSARPKRELGSGELFF. The complete variable domain, with remaining parts taken from reference TRBV7-9 and TRBJ2-2, reads DTGVSQNPRHKITKRGQNVTFRCDPISEHNRLYWYRQTLGQGPEFLTYFQNEAQLEKSRLLSDRFSAERPKGSFSTLEIQRTEQGDSAMYLCASSARPKRELGSGELFFGEGSRLTVL.

The rearrangement joins TRBV6-2 or TRBV6-3 to TRBJ2-7; no clear D. Germline CDR1 MNHEY, CDR2 SVGEGT. CDR3 size: 11 residues. Trimming took 5 bases from V and 7 from J, leaving 9 bases between them. Here the CDR3 reads CASSKVGEQYF. In DNA form, the CDR3 reads TGTGCCAGCAGTAAAGTCGGGGAGCAGTACTTC.

This clonotype was recorded many times. This chain uses TRBV20-1 with TRBJ2-1; D remains ambiguous. The CDR3 is made up of 13 amino acids. The ends were cut back, 3 bases at V and 2 bases at J, with 8 bases in the middle. Germline loops: CDR1 DFQATT, CDR2 SNEGSKA (reference sequence). In DNA form, the CDR3 reads TGCAGTGCTAGGGCCAGCGCCTACAATGAGCAGTTCTTC. Protein: CSARASAYNEQFF.

This clonotype is judged medium-sized (0.01 to 0.1%). The chain combines TRBV7-6 with TRBJ1-6, with D maybe TRBD1 (5 bases). Germline loops: CDR1 SGHVS, CDR2 FNYEAQ. The germline V and J ends were trimmed by 2 bases and 10 bases, with 9 bases remaining between them. The CDR3 is 13 residues long. This CDR3 reads CASSLRGASPLHF. CDR3 nucleotide sequence: TGTGCCAGCAGCTTAAGGGGAGCGTCACCCCTCCACTTT. The variable domain in full, completed from reference TRBV7-6 and TRBJ1-6, reads GAGVSQSPRYKVTKRGQDVALRCDPISGHVSLYWYRQALGQGPEFLTYFNYEAQQDKSGLPNDRFSAERPEGSISTLTIQRTEQRDSAMYRCASSLRGASPLHFGNGTRLTVT.

This clonotype was counted only a few times. V is TRBV5-5 and J is TRBJ1-1, with 10 positions matching TRBD1. Per the germline V gene, CDR1 is SGHKS and CDR2 is YYEKEE (reference sequence). CDR3 length: 14 amino acids. The trim removed 7 bases at V and 6 bases at J, leaving 9 bases unmatched. The CDR3 here is CASYSAGTGAEAFF. The CDR3 region has the DNA TGTGCCAGCTACTCCGCCGGGACAGGGGCTGAAGCTTTCTTT.

This chain connects TRBV7-9 to TRBJ2-7; D may be TRBD1 (6 bases). The CDR3 has 14 residues. CDR1 and CDR2 from the germline V gene are SEHNR and FQNEAQ (reference sequence). V lost 5 bases and J 6 bases, leaving 17 bases between the germline ends. The CDR3 DNA is TGTGCCAGCAGCCTATTCCGGGACACCGGCGAGCAGTACTTC. Translating gives CASSLFRDTGEQYF.

This clonotype was detected only a few times. V and J are TRBV11-2 and TRBJ2-2, with D tentatively TRBD1 (5 bases). Germline V lookup: CDR1 SGHAT, CDR2 FQNNGV. This CDR3 spans 16 amino acids. V was cut by 2 bases and J by 4 bases, with 14 bases left in between. CDR3: CASSLWGSLATGELFF. The CDR3 region has the DNA TGTGCCAGCAGCTTATGGGGCTCCCTTGCCACCGGGGAGCTGTTTTTT.

This clonotype has ten or more counts. The V and J genes are TRBV20-1 and TRBJ1-2; D perhaps matches TRBD1 (5 bases). Per the germline V gene, CDR1 is DFQATT and CDR2 is SNEGSKA (reference sequence). Trimming took off 3 bases at V and 5 bases at J, with 13 bases between the two ends. The CDR3 runs 13 residues. The CDR3 is CSASEGREYGYTF. The DNA of the CDR3 is TGCAGTGCTAGTGAGGGGCGGGAATATGGCTACACCTTC.

In this sample, this clonotype turned up once. The chain uses TRBV9 and TRBJ2-7, with a weak D call TRBD2 (5 bases). V was shortened by 6 bases and J by 0 bases, with 16 bases between the two germline ends. The CDR3 loop spans 15 amino acids. CDR1 SGDLS and CDR2 YYNGEE come from the germline V gene. The CDR3 DNA reads TGTGCCAGCACCACCGACGCGGGTAGCTCCTACGAGCAGTACTTC. It encodes CASTTDAGSSYEQYF.

This clonotype was detected many times. One base away lies a much larger clone, so this may be a sequencing read error. This chain connects TRBV6-2 or TRBV6-3 to TRBJ1-1, with TRBD1 matching over 7 bases. CDR3 size: 11 residues. The trim removed 6 bases at V and 13 bases at J, leaving 8 bases unmatched. Per germline, CDR1 MNHEY and CDR2 SVGEGT. The CDR3 nucleotides read TGTGCCAGCAGCACCGGGACAGCGGTTTTCTTT. Translation gives CASSTGTAVFF.

The genes are TRBV14 and TRBJ2-1; D is undetermined. Germline V gene sequence: CDR1 SGHDN, CDR2 FVKESK. The CDR3 is 15 residues long. Trimming cost V 1 base and J 2 bases, with 9 bases left between them. CDR3 loop: CASSQVRRTYNEQFF. CDR3 DNA sequence: TGTGCCAGCAGCCAAGTTAGGCGAACCTACAATGAGCAGTTCTTC.

The chain links TRBV3-1 to TRBJ2-7; 10 bases map to TRBD1. The trim removed 1 base at V and 3 bases at J, leaving 0 bases unmatched. CDR1 is LGHDT and CDR2 is YNNKEL in the germline V gene (reference sequence). The CDR3 is 14 amino acids. Written as DNA, the CDR3 is TGTGCCAGCAGCCAAGGGACAGGGGGCTACGAGCAGTACTTC. Translated: CASSQGTGGYEQYF.

This clonotype has a count of ten or more. J is TRBJ1-6 and V is TRBV2; the D is unclear. The CDR3 is 11 residues long. V dropped 7 bases and J dropped 15 bases, with 13 bases sitting between them. CDR1 SNHLY and CDR2 FYNNEI come from the germline V gene. The CDR3 region is CASTPGMVLHF. DNA of the CDR3: TGTGCCAGCACCCCTGGGATGGTCCTCCACTTT.

The chain recombines TRBV3-1 with TRBJ2-3, with a weak D call TRBD2 (7 bases). The V end was cut by 4 bases, the J end by 4 bases, with 9 bases between. The CDR3 is made up of 13 amino acids. In germline, CDR1 is LGHDT, CDR2 YNNKEL (reference sequence). CDR3 DNA: TGTGCCAGCAGCCGGCGGGGGCCAGATACGCAGTATTTT. This codes for CASSRRGPDTQYF.

The rearrangement links TRBV19 to TRBJ1-6, with 8 bases matching TRBD1. Germline-derived CDR1 and CDR2 are LNHDA and SQIVND (reference sequence). There are 14 residues in the CDR3. Germline trimming cut 7 bases from V and 7 bases from J; bases unmatched to any gene: 6. The CDR3 coding sequence is TGTGCCAGTAAAAATGGACAGGGAAATTCACCCCTCCACTTT. It encodes CASKNGQGNSPLHF.

The sample holds a few counts of this clonotype. The gene calls are TRBV5-6 and TRBJ2-7, with 8 positions matching TRBD1. Per germline, CDR1 SGHDT and CDR2 YYEEEE. The CDR3 is 15 residues long. J was trimmed by 0 bases and V by 4 bases; bases with no gene match: 6. The CDR3: CASSRTGWDSYEQYF. The DNA for the CDR3 is TGTGCCAGCAGCCGGACAGGGTGGGACTCCTACGAGCAGTACTTC.

The chain joins TRBV30 to TRBJ1-1; D is possibly TRBD1 (6 bases). CDR3 length: 12 amino acids. The germline gives CDR1 GTSNPN, CDR2 SVGIG (reference sequence). Trimming took 3 bases from V and 1 from J, leaving 6 bases between them. The CDR3 nucleotides are TGTGCCTGGAGGGGACAGAACACTGAAGCTTTCTTT. Encoded protein: CAWRGQNTEAFF.

J is TRBJ2-5 and V is TRBV7-2, with D hard to call. The germline CDR1 and CDR2 sequences are SGHTA and FQGNSA. CDR3 length: 15 residues. Between the trimmed V and J ends, which lost 5 bases and 2 bases, there was a span of 15 bases. CDR3 sequence (DNA): TGTGCCAGCAGCCCCCCCCCTTCGTTTCAAGAGACCCAGTACTTC. Protein sequence: CASSPPPSFQETQYF.

This clonotype was seen many times. The genes are TRBV3-1 and TRBJ2-7; possibly TRBD2 for D (7 bases). The CDR3 length is 15 residues. Trimming removed 0 bases from V and 1 base from J, with 10 bases in between. Germline V gene data show CDR1 as LGHDT and CDR2 as YNNKEL (reference sequence). Here the CDR3 DNA reads TGTGCCAGCAGCCAAGATGGGGGGGCATCCTACGAGCAGTACTTC. Translation: CASSQDGGASYEQYF.

This clonotype was counted a few times. The gene calls are TRBV6-1 and TRBJ1-2, with TRBD1 matching 9 bases. The germline V gene encodes CDR1 MNHNS and CDR2 SASEGT. The V segment lost 7 bases and the J segment 4 bases; nucleotides outside the gene matches: 7. This CDR3 contains 14 residues. The DNA for the CDR3 is TGTGCCAGCATTTTACAGGGGGCCGGCTATGGCTACACCTTC. Translating it yields CASILQGAGYGYTF.

This clonotype was observed a handful of times. This chain links TRBV27 with TRBJ1-5; D gene ambiguous. The V gene lost 9 bases and the J gene lost 0 bases, with 18 bases spanning the gap. The CDR3 loop spans 16 amino acids. Germline V lookup: CDR1 MNHEY, CDR2 SMNVEV (reference sequence). The CDR3 loop is CASAYSDGYSNQPQHF. The CDR3 DNA is TGTGCCAGTGCATATTCGGACGGGTATAGCAATCAGCCCCAGCATTTT.

This clonotype was picked up many times. The chain recombines TRBV24-1 with TRBJ2-7; D may be TRBD1 (6 bases). V gave up 5 bases and J gave up 2 bases, with 12 bases separating them. The CDR3 is made up of 14 amino acids. Germline values: CDR1 KGHDR, CDR2 SFDVKD. The CDR3 DNA follows: TGTGCCACCAGTGCCTCAGGGGAAACCTACGAGCAGTACTTC. Amino acid sequence: CATSASGETYEQYF.

This chain connects TRBV3-1 to TRBJ2-7; 9 bases map to TRBD1. V gave up 1 base and J gave up 4 bases; unmatched junction bases: 5. Germline V gene data show CDR1 as LGHDT and CDR2 as YNNKEL (reference sequence). This CDR3 is built from 15 residues. CDR3 sequence: CASSQAPGQGYEQYF. CDR3 DNA sequence: TGTGCCAGCAGCCAAGCCCCGGGACAGGGTTACGAGCAGTACTTC.

J is TRBJ1-5 and V is TRBV11-2; unclear D gene. The germline V gene has CDR1 SGHAT and CDR2 FQNNGV. The V and J ends lost 5 bases and 7 bases respectively, with 12 bases between them. CDR3 size: 13 residues. CDR3 coding DNA: TGTGCCAGCAGCGTTATGGCGAGGCAGCCCCAGCATTTT. This translates into CASSVMARQPQHF.